This T cell receptor beta chain was identified during a study of blood T cell repertoires in COVID-19. This table comes from immunoSEQ multiplex PCR, and its TCRdb copy is limited to in-frame clones, with some not included. The sample holds fewer than 350,000 clones, approximately 81% seen once. The CDR3 is 13 amino acids. Per germline, CDR1 SNHLY and CDR2 FYNNEI. The V end lost 4 bases, the J end lost 2 bases, and 8 bases lay between the germline ends. This clone appeared a single time. The sequencing input was PBMCs or T cells enriched from blood (not recorded which). The V call is TRBV2, the J call TRBJ1-2; D might be TRBD1 (5 bases). The sequence derives from a woman aged 25 to 39 who had been exposed to COVID-19. The CDR3 spells CASSVSGNYGYTF. Here the CDR3 DNA reads TGTGCCAGCAGTGTCTCAGGGAACTATGGCTACACCTTC.